Below, 5 T cell receptor beta chains from the same sample are listed, as sequenced in a study of blood T cell repertoires in COVID-19 (dated by TCRdb to about 2020). Libraries came from the immunoSEQ multiplex PCR assay. TCRdb limited this immuneACCESS table to in-frame rearrangements with V and J called. A share of clones is missing; checked studies link under half to unresolved V genes, and the rest is unexplained. Recorded for this sample are over 200,000 clones; approximately 86% of them occurred a single time. The top ten constitute 3% of the sample. The source material was peripheral blood. These TCRs come from a young woman who had recovered from COVID-19.

This clone has a handful of counts. The chain employs TRBV11-2 and TRBJ2-5; 7 nucleotides match TRBD1. With 5 bases clipped from V and 4 bases from J, the junction kept 10 bases outside the gene matches. This CDR3 region has 15 residues. Germline CDR1 is SGHAT and CDR2 is FQNNGV. CDR3 loop: CASSPTGFWGETQYF. The CDR3 nucleotides are TGTGCCAGCAGCCCGACAGGGTTTTGGGGAGAGACCCAGTACTTC.

The chain links TRBV9 to TRBJ1-1; D is perhaps TRBD1 (5 bases). The germline gives CDR1 SGDLS, CDR2 YYNGEE. The ends were cut back, 3 bases at V and 2 bases at J, with 8 bases in the middle. CDR3 length: 13 amino acids. CDR3 loop: CASSGQFNTEAFF. The CDR3 region has the DNA TGTGCCAGCAGCGGACAGTTTAACACTGAAGCTTTCTTT.

The chain couples TRBV5-1 to TRBJ2-7, with TRBD1 identical over 9 bases. The CDR3 runs to 15 residues. The germline gives CDR1 SGHRS, CDR2 YFSETQ. With 2 bases clipped from V and 2 bases from J, the junction kept 5 bases outside the gene matches. As DNA, the CDR3 is TGCGCCAGCAGCTTTACAGGGGGCCTGACCTACGAGCAGTACTTC. Its translation: CASSFTGGLTYEQYF.

This sequence joins TRBV4-1 and TRBJ2-7, with TRBD1 as a possible D gene (7 bases). The germline CDR1 and CDR2 sequences are MGHRA and YSYEKL. Trimming took 2 bases from V and 4 from J, leaving 21 bases between them. The CDR3 is 17 residues long. The chain's CDR3 is CASSQQGGGAIGYEQYF. Written as DNA, the CDR3 is TGCGCCAGCAGCCAACAAGGAGGGGGCGCAATCGGATACGAGCAGTACTTC.

The chain employs TRBV27 and TRBJ2-2; 7 bases map to TRBD1. Germline CDR1 and CDR2: MNHEY and SMNVEV (reference sequence). J was trimmed by 7 bases and V by 7 bases; bases with no gene match: 3. The CDR3 has 12 residues. The CDR3 reads CASTRGRGELFF. CDR3 nucleotides: TGTGCCAGCACGAGGGGGCGCGGGGAGCTGTTTTTT.